The 32 T cell receptor beta chains presented below share a single source sample, sequenced in a study of blood T cell repertoires in COVID-19. Assay: immunoSEQ multiplex PCR; the TCRdb copy retains only in-frame clones and omits some. The table records about 300,000 clones, about nine tenths of them present only once. The material sequenced was PBMCs or T cells enriched from blood (not recorded which). These receptors all come from a man aged 55-75 years who had recovered from COVID-19.

The CDR3 region is CSVAGQEAFF. The CDR3 DNA is TGCAGCGTTGCGGGACAGGAAGCTTTCTTT. V usage is TRBV29-1 and J usage is TRBJ1-1; 7 positions agree with TRBD1. The ends lost 4 bases at V and 8 bases at J; junction bases unmatched: 1. The length of the CDR3 is 10 residues. In germline, CDR1 is SQVTM, CDR2 ANQGSEA. Drawing the rest from reference TRBV29-1 and TRBJ1-1, the complete variable domain is SAVISQKPSRDICQRGTSLTIQCQVDSQVTMMFWYRQQPGQSLTLIATANQGSEATYESGFVIDKFPISRPNLTFSTLTVSNMSPEDSSIYLCSVAGQEAFFGQGTRLTVV.

The chain couples TRBV18 to TRBJ2-1; 7 bases align to TRBD2. The germline V gene encodes CDR1 KGHSH and CDR2 LQKENI. Trimming at V came to 1 base and at J to 5 bases, leaving 20 bases not matched to a gene. The CDR3 is 20 amino acids. The CDR3 DNA follows: TGTGCCAGCTCACCACTGACCGGTAAGAGTAGGCCTAGCGGAAACAATGAGCAGTTCTTC. It codes for CASSPLTGKSRPSGNNEQFF. The full variable domain, rest sourced from reference TRBV18 and TRBJ2-1, is NAGVMQNPRHLVRRRGQEARLRCSPMKGHSHVYWYRQLPEEGLKFMVYLQKENIIDESGMPKERFSAEFPKEGPSILRIQQVVRGDSAAYFCASSPLTGKSRPSGNNEQFFGPGTRLTVL.

J is TRBJ2-2 and V is TRBV7-3; the D gene is possibly TRBD2 (7 bases). The CDR3 length is 16 residues. Germline CDR1 SGHTA, CDR2 FQGTGA. V shed 6 bases and J shed 1 base, with 15 bases lying between them. The CDR3 region has the DNA TGTGCCAGCAGTTCAAGCGGGACACAGAACACCGGGGAGCTGTTTTTT. Translated, it gives CASSSSGTQNTGELFF. The full variable domain, in which reference TRBV7-3 and TRBJ2-2 provide the parts outside the CDR3, is GAGVSQTPSNKVTEKGKYVELRCDPISGHTALYWYRQSLGQGPEFLIYFQGTGAADDSGLPNDRFFAVRPEGSVSTLKIQRTERGDSAVYLCASSSSGTQNTGELFFGEGSRLTVL.

The V and J genes are TRBV5-5 and TRBJ1-6, with D perhaps matching TRBD1 (6 bases). The CDR3 consists of 17 residues. V lost 3 bases and J lost 5, with 18 bases in between. Germline V gene data show CDR1 as SGHKS and CDR2 as YYEKEE (reference sequence). CDR3 region: CASSSFKLGADNSPLHF. The CDR3 coding sequence is TGTGCCAGCAGCTCGTTTAAGTTGGGGGCCGATAATTCACCCCTCCACTTT.

The V gene is TRBV29-1, the J gene TRBJ1-1; D is unclear. Germline loops: CDR1 SQVTM, CDR2 ANQGSEA. The germline V and J ends were trimmed by 4 bases and 7 bases, with 10 bases remaining between them. The CDR3 has 11 residues. CDR3 coding DNA: TGCAGCGTTGGGCGGGAGAGTGAAGCTTTCTTT. This gives the protein CSVGRESEAFF.

The rearrangement uses TRBV3-1 (or the pseudogene TRBV3-2) and TRBJ2-3, with 10 bases identical to TRBD2. V trimming: 4 bases; J trimming: 4 bases; junction bases outside the gene matches: 5. The CDR3 extends over 15 amino acids. CDR1 and CDR2 (germline): LGHDT, YNNKEL (reference sequence). The CDR3 protein is CASSLKAGGPDTQYF. CDR3 coding DNA: TGTGCCAGCAGCCTAAAAGCGGGAGGGCCAGATACGCAGTATTTT.

The gene calls are TRBV9 and TRBJ2-5; D is ambiguous. Germline assignment: CDR1 SGDLS and CDR2 YYNGEE. With 0 bases removed from V and 5 bases from J, the gap between germline ends came to 17 bases. This CDR3 comprises 16 residues. CDR3 sequence reads: CASSVVGQSAMETQYF. The CDR3 region has the DNA TGTGCCAGCAGCGTAGTTGGCCAAAGCGCAATGGAGACCCAGTACTTC.

The chain recombines TRBV24-1 with TRBJ2-3, with 10 positions matching TRBD1. V lost 4 bases and J lost 4; bases outside the gene matches: 4. The CDR3 is 15 residues long. The germline V gene has CDR1 KGHDR and CDR2 SFDVKD. The CDR3 bases are TGTGCCACCAGTGACGACAGGGGGCCCGCAGATACGCAGTATTTT. It codes for CATSDDRGPADTQYF.

The rearrangement uses TRBV24-1 and TRBJ2-3, with 9 bases lining up with TRBD2. The CDR3 is 18 residues long. Per germline, CDR1 KGHDR and CDR2 SFDVKD. J was trimmed by 1 base and V by 0 bases; bases with no gene match: 7. The CDR3 DNA sequence: TGTGCCACCAGTGATTTGGGCGGGAGGGCCTCCCGCACAGATACGCAGTATTTT. Its protein product is CATSDLGGRASRTDTQYF.

The rearrangement uses TRBV6-1 and TRBJ2-2; TRBD2 matches at 8 bases. The CDR3 extends over 18 amino acids. CDR1 is MNHNS and CDR2 is SASEGT in the germline V gene. J gave up 8 bases and V 4 bases, and 18 bases lay outside the gene matches. CDR3 sequence (DNA): TGTGCCAGCAGTGTAGGGGCCGGGAGGGCCGAATCGCGAGGGGAGCTGTTTTTT. Protein product: CASSVGAGRAESRGELFF.

The rearrangement links TRBV7-2 to TRBJ2-2; 7 bases align to TRBD1. CDR3 length: 15 residues. Trimming took 5 bases from V and 2 from J; bases not matched to a gene: 5. The V gene's germline CDR1 is SGHTA and CDR2 FQGNSA. CDR3 sequence: CASSPGQANTGELFF. For the CDR3, the DNA is TGTGCCAGCAGCCCCGGACAGGCTAACACCGGGGAGCTGTTTTTT.

The chain employs TRBV20-1 and TRBJ1-1; D gene ambiguous. The CDR3 length is 11 residues. V was pared by 4 bases and J by 5 bases, with 8 bases between. CDR1 is DFQATT, CDR2 SNEGSKA, per germline (reference sequence). For the CDR3, the DNA is TGCAGTGCTACAAATAGAACTGAAGCTTTCTTT. This encodes CSATNRTEAFF.

The chain carries TRBV6-5 and TRBJ2-1; 8 positions agree with TRBD2. The junction had 8 bases not matched to a gene; V was cut back by 8 bases and J by 8 bases. The germline gives CDR1 MNHEY, CDR2 SVGAGI. CDR3 length: 13 amino acids. CDR3 coding DNA: TGTGCCAGCCTAGTGCCGGGGGGGGATGAGCAGTTCTTC. Its protein product is CASLVPGGDEQFF.

The chain carries TRBV5-1 and TRBJ2-7; D might be TRBD1 (6 bases). The CDR3 contains 14 residues. Germline loops: CDR1 SGHRS, CDR2 YFSETQ. The V and J ends lost 3 bases and 1 base respectively, with 11 bases between them. The CDR3 here is CASSSSGQSYEQYF. The CDR3 coding sequence is TGCGCCAGCAGCTCCTCAGGACAGTCCTACGAGCAGTACTTC.

In DNA, the CDR3 is TGCAGCGTGGTACGGACTTCCCAAGAGACCCAGTACTTC. It translates to CSVVRTSQETQYF. V usage is TRBV29-1 and J usage is TRBJ2-5; D possibly corresponds to TRBD2 (5 bases). Trimming removed 6 bases from V and 1 base from J, with 12 bases in between. CDR3 length: 13 amino acids. Germline CDR1 SQVTM, CDR2 ANQGSEA.

V usage is TRBV28 and J usage is TRBJ1-2; D remains unclear. The germline CDR1 and CDR2 sequences are MDHEN and SYDVKM. The ends were cut back, 7 bases at V and 8 bases at J, with 23 bases in the middle. The CDR3 length is 15 residues. DNA of the CDR3: TGTGCCAGCACCTTGGGCAGTCGAGGGTTCGAGGGCTACACCTTC. Translated: CASTLGSRGFEGYTF.

The J gene is TRBJ2-5, the V gene TRBV24-1, with 7 bases matching TRBD2. CDR1 KGHDR and CDR2 SFDVKD come from the germline V gene. V dropped 7 bases and J dropped 1; count of bases not matched to a gene: 8. This CDR3 region has 15 residues. CDR3 nucleotide sequence: TGTGCCACCAGCGCCTTGGGAGGGTTCCAAGAGACCCAGTACTTC. Its translation is CATSALGGFQETQYF.

J is TRBJ2-1 and V is TRBV3-1 (or the pseudogene TRBV3-2); 12 nucleotides agree with TRBD2. J gave up 5 bases and V 10 bases, and 9 bases lay outside the gene matches. CDR1 and CDR2 (germline): LGHDT, YNNKEL (reference sequence). The CDR3 consists of 15 residues. The CDR3 coding sequence is TGTGCCACGAGGACTAGCGGGACCGGGGACAATGAGCAGTTCTTC. Its translation is CATRTSGTGDNEQFF.

This clone was seen only once. The chain employs TRBV7-2 and TRBJ2-3; 7 nucleotides align to TRBD2. CDR1 SGHTA and CDR2 FQGNSA come from the germline V gene. The CDR3 totals 15 residues. Unmatched junction bases numbered 11, after V lost 11 bases and J lost 0 bases. CDR3 residues: CASRVGGTSTDTQYF. As DNA, the CDR3 is TGTGCCTCCCGAGTCGGGGGGACTAGCACAGATACGCAGTATTTT. The complete variable domain, with remaining parts taken from reference TRBV7-2 and TRBJ2-3, reads GAGVSQSPSNKVTEKGKDVELRCDPISGHTALYWYRQSLGQGLEFLIYFQGNSAPDKSGLPSDRFSAERTGGSVSTLTIQRTQQEDSAVYLCASRVGGTSTDTQYFGPGTRLTVL.

V usage is TRBV5-1 and J usage is TRBJ1-2, with 7 bases that match TRBD1. This CDR3 region has 13 residues. CDR1 is SGHRS, CDR2 YFSETQ, per germline. V shed 4 bases, J shed 6 bases, and the junction held 6 bases outside the gene matches. CDR3 region: CASSNDRANGYTF. The CDR3 region has the DNA TGCGCCAGCAGCAATGACAGGGCAAATGGCTACACCTTC.

V usage is TRBV28 and J usage is TRBJ1-5; 10 bases match TRBD1. V lost 6 bases to trimming and J lost 4 bases; unmatched junction nucleotides: 6. From germline, CDR1 is MDHEN and CDR2 SYDVKM. This CDR3 comprises 15 residues. CDR3 in amino acids: CASRLGQGVNQPQHF. Here the CDR3 DNA reads TGTGCCAGCAGACTAGGACAGGGGGTAAATCAGCCCCAGCATTTT.

The chain links TRBV2 to TRBJ2-7; 7 bases fit TRBD2. The CDR3 has 15 amino acids. Trimming took 7 bases from V and 6 from J; bases not matched to a gene: 15. From germline, CDR1 is SNHLY and CDR2 FYNNEI. This CDR3 reads CASIRNGGSLSEQYF. In DNA, the CDR3 is TGTGCCAGCATTAGAAACGGCGGGAGCTTGTCCGAGCAGTACTTC.

The rearrangement links TRBV7-3 to TRBJ2-4; 16 bases are shared with TRBD2. Trimming removed 5 bases from V and 7 bases from J; junction bases left unmatched: 17. Per the germline V gene, CDR1 is SGHTA and CDR2 is FQGTGA. The CDR3 contains 20 residues. The CDR3 sequence is CASSQKMGTSGRALWNIQYF. The CDR3 DNA follows: TGTGCCAGCAGCCAAAAAATGGGGACTAGCGGGAGGGCATTATGGAACATTCAGTACTTC.

This chain links TRBV28 with TRBJ2-6, with 9 bases fitting TRBD2. Unmatched junction bases numbered 9, after V lost 9 bases and J lost 0 bases. Per the germline V gene, CDR1 is MDHEN and CDR2 is SYDVKM. The CDR3 is 17 amino acids. The CDR3 reads CASSKAGGISGANVLTF. CDR3 DNA: TGTGCCAGTTCGAAGGCGGGAGGGATCTCTGGGGCCAACGTCCTGACTTTC.

This clone has a single count. The chain carries TRBV4-1 and TRBJ1-2, with D uncertain. V shed 0 bases and J shed 5 bases, with 4 bases lying between them. Germline V CDR1 and CDR2: MGHRA, YSYEKL. The CDR3 loop spans 12 amino acids. CDR3: CASSQDLYGYTF. In DNA, the CDR3 is TGCGCCAGCAGCCAAGATCTATATGGCTACACCTTC.

The chain links TRBV5-1 to TRBJ2-2, with 7 bases matching TRBD2. This CDR3 comprises 16 residues. CDR1 is SGHRS and CDR2 is YFSETQ in the germline V gene. With V trimmed by 4 bases and J by 1 base, 7 bases remained unmatched. In DNA form, the CDR3 reads TGCGCCAGCAGCACCTCCGGGACTATGAACACCGGGGAGCTGTTTTTT. Protein: CASSTSGTMNTGELFF.

The chain combines TRBV5-1 with TRBJ2-2, with 8 bases lining up with TRBD2. V trimming: 1 base; J trimming: 2 bases; junction bases outside the gene matches: 4. Germline V gene lookup returns CDR1 SGHRS and CDR2 YFSETQ. The CDR3 is made up of 16 amino acids. The CDR3 DNA sequence: TGCGCCAGCAGCTTGCCATTAGCGGGAAACACCGGGGAGCTGTTTTTT. Translating gives CASSLPLAGNTGELFF.

This chain joins TRBV6-5 and TRBJ1-1, with a weak D call TRBD1 (5 bases). CDR1 MNHEY and CDR2 SVGAGI come from the germline V gene. Trimming took off 4 bases at V and 0 bases at J, with 9 bases between the two ends. The CDR3 contains 14 residues. The CDR3 DNA sequence: TGTGCCAGCAGTTTCGACAGAGTGAACACTGAAGCTTTCTTT. Its translation is CASSFDRVNTEAFF.

The chain employs TRBV7-2 and TRBJ2-5, with TRBD2 identical over 11 bases. Per germline, CDR1 SGHTA and CDR2 FQGNSA. CDR3 size: 16 residues. Trimming cost V 2 bases and J 4 bases; bases outside gene matches: 6. The CDR3 bases are TGTGCCAGCAGCTTAACTAGCGGGAGTTGGGGAGAGACCCAGTACTTC. This sequence encodes CASSLTSGSWGETQYF. The entire variable domain, with the rest obtained from reference TRBV7-2 and TRBJ2-5, is as follows: GAGVSQSPSNKVTEKGKDVELRCDPISGHTALYWYRQSLGQGLEFLIYFQGNSAPDKSGLPSDRFSAERTGGSVSTLTIQRTQQEDSAVYLCASSLTSGSWGETQYFGPGTRLLVL.

The J gene is TRBJ2-1, the V gene TRBV6-1, with 15 bases fitting TRBD2. V shed 5 bases, J shed 12 bases, and the junction held 8 bases outside the gene matches. This CDR3 is 15 amino acids long. Germline loops: CDR1 MNHNS, CDR2 SASEGT. The CDR3: CASSKLGLAGGWQFF. The CDR3 nucleotides are TGTGCCAGCAGTAAACTGGGACTAGCGGGAGGATGGCAGTTCTTC.

This rearrangement joins TRBV19 to TRBJ1-5; 8 nucleotides match TRBD1. V was pared by 4 bases and J by 5 bases, with 4 bases of the junction left unmatched. The CDR3 runs to 14 residues. Germline CDR1 LNHDA, CDR2 SQIVND (reference sequence). The chain's CDR3 is CASSNTGGHQPQHF. DNA of the CDR3: TGTGCCAGTAGTAACACAGGGGGGCATCAGCCCCAGCATTTT.

This chain links TRBV28 with TRBJ2-2; 7 positions match TRBD2. CDR1 and CDR2 from the germline V gene are MDHEN and SYDVKM. V shed 8 bases and J 7 bases; nucleotides not matched to a gene: 13. This CDR3 region has 15 residues. CDR3 sequence (DNA): TGTGCCAGCGGACTATACGGGACTAATTTCGGGGAGCTGTTTTTT. Protein: CASGLYGTNFGELFF.